This T cell receptor (beta chain) originates from a study of blood T cell repertoires in COVID-19. Turning to the study itself: T cells, B-cell-depleted T cells, or PBMCs provided the cDNA or gDNA that served as material.

The CDR3 has 16 residues. V trimming: 1 base; J trimming: 7 bases; junction bases outside the gene matches: 9. Germline V gives CDR1 SGHTA, CDR2 FQGNSA. In the original workflow: Counts of nucleated cells, estimated from reference gene primer amplification, were obtained. Clones were read by immunoSEQ multiplex PCR, and TCRdb kept only the in-frame ones, dropping some. The V and J calls and clone size are taken from that table; D and trimming were inferred from the DNA. This sample carries approximately 200,000 clones, about 87% of them seen once, and the ten largest clones take 2% to 3%. Sequencing input: peripheral blood. This TCR was recovered from a man aged 25 to 40 with COVID-19, enrolled during active disease. The gene calls are TRBV7-2 and TRBJ2-1, with 8 bases that match TRBD2. The CDR3 loop reads CASSLGLAGGGNEQFF. CDR3 DNA sequence: TGTGCCAGCAGCTTAGGACTGGCGGGGGGAGGGAATGAGCAGTTCTTC.